Included here is one T cell receptor (beta chain) sequence, with context. Its target is not known. Then a second PCR, running roughly 7 to 11 cycles, was carried out with a sample-barcoded 5' primer and a J-beta primer mix. Via MiXCR, TCRdb re-called the 5' RACE reads, giving one row per CDR3 protein. The repertoire holds 800,000 to 900,000 distinct CDR3 sequences, with around 62% as singletons. This entry is derived from a study of blood T cells in healthy people across ages. Findings of the study overall: Aged donors had fewer naive CD4+ cells and lower diversity than long-lived donors.

This CDR3 has 13 amino acids. Germline values: CDR1 SEHNR, CDR2 FQNEAQ (reference sequence). The chain couples TRBV7-9 to TRBJ1-2; possible D gene TRBD1, 6 bases. Sequenced: blood. The TCR originated in a man aged 25 to 45 in good health. The CDR3 DNA reads as TGTGCTACCATGCGAGGGGGGCAAGATGGCTACACCTTC. It encodes CATMRGGQDGYTF.